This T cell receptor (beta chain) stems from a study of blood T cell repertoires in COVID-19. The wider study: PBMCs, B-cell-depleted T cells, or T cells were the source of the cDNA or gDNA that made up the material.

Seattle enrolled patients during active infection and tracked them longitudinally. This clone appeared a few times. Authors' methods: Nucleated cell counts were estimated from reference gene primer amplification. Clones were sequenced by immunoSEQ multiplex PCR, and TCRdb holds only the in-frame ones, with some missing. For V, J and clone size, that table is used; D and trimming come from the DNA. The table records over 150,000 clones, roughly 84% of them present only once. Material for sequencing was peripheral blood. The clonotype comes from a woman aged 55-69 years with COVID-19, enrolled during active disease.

The CDR3 here is CATLDRVNTEAFF. The CDR3 coding sequence is TGTGCCACCCTCGACAGGGTTAACACTGAAGCTTTCTTT. The genes are TRBV19 and TRBJ1-1, with 7 bases identical to TRBD1. V trimming: 10 bases; J trimming: 2 bases; junction bases outside the gene matches: 7. The CDR3 loop spans 13 amino acids. Germline V gene lookup returns CDR1 LNHDA and CDR2 SQIVND (reference sequence). Full variable domain (missing parts from reference TRBV19 and TRBJ1-1): DGGITQSPKYLFRKEGQNVTLSCEQNLNHDAMYWYRQDPGQGLRLIYYSQIVNDFQKGDIAEGYSVSREKKESFPLTVTSAQKNPTAFYLCATLDRVNTEAFFGQGTRLTVV.